This entry lists 10 T cell receptor beta chains sequenced from one sample in a study of cytomegalovirus exposure and HLA in healthy donors. PCR employed 60 Vbeta and 13 Jbeta primers. The table came from immunoSEQ multiplex PCR; TCRdb's copy has only in-frame clones and leaves some out. Of 100,000 or so clones in the sample, 70% to 85% were seen once. The sample was PBMCs. These receptors originate from a man aged 25 to 40 in good health and CMV-seropositive.

The CDR3 loop is CASSYFGTGGQETQYF. DNA for the CDR3: TGTGCCAGCAGTTACTTCGGGACAGGAGGACAAGAGACCCAGTACTTC. V usage is TRBV6-5 and J usage is TRBJ2-5; TRBD1 aligns across 8 bases. J gave up 2 bases and V 1 base, and 6 bases lay outside the gene matches. The CDR3 contains 16 residues. Germline CDR1 MNHEY, CDR2 SVGAGI.

This chain uses TRBV4-1 with TRBJ2-1, with 7 nucleotides matching TRBD1. Germline-derived CDR1 and CDR2 are MGHRA and YSYEKL. Losses at the gene ends were 1 base for V and 4 bases for J; bases not matched to a gene: 1. This CDR3 region has 14 residues. The CDR3 protein is CASSQAGQYNEQFF. In DNA form, the CDR3 reads TGCGCCAGCAGCCAAGCGGGACAGTACAATGAGCAGTTCTTC.

V and J are TRBV29-1 and TRBJ2-6; unclear D gene. V was shortened by 4 bases and J by 4 bases, with 14 bases between the two germline ends. Per germline, CDR1 SQVTM and CDR2 ANQGSEA. The CDR3 contains 15 residues. CDR3 sequence: CSVVGFSRGANVLTF. CDR3 bases: TGCAGCGTTGTCGGGTTCAGTAGGGGGGCCAACGTCCTGACTTTC.

This clone was counted only a few times. The chain links TRBV2 to TRBJ2-3; D remains ambiguous. The CDR3 runs 15 residues. The V end was cut by 7 bases, the J end by 0 bases, with 14 bases between. In germline, CDR1 is SNHLY, CDR2 FYNNEI. CDR3 amino acids: CASTAQSTSTDTQYF. The DNA of the CDR3 is TGTGCCAGCACCGCACAGTCAACTAGCACAGATACGCAGTATTTT.

CDR3 coding DNA: TGTGCCACCAGCAGAGGGGGGGGAGTAAACATTCAGTACTTC. Protein sequence: CATSRGGGVNIQYF. V gene TRBV15 combines with J gene TRBJ2-4; 7 nucleotides align to TRBD2. Per the germline V gene, CDR1 is LNHNV and CDR2 is YYDKDF (reference sequence). The CDR3 is made up of 14 amino acids. Trimming removed 1 base from V and 6 bases from J; junction bases left unmatched: 3.

This chain links TRBV18 with TRBJ1-1, with D hard to call. The CDR3 covers 14 residues. Germline values: CDR1 KGHSH, CDR2 LQKENI. V dropped 3 bases and J dropped 1 base, with 9 bases sitting between them. This CDR3 is CASSPTDTNTEAFF. DNA of the CDR3: TGTGCCAGCTCACCCACCGACACGAACACTGAAGCTTTCTTT. The whole variable domain, filled in from reference TRBV18 and TRBJ1-1, reads NAGVMQNPRHLVRRRGQEARLRCSPMKGHSHVYWYRQLPEEGLKFMVYLQKENIIDESGMPKERFSAEFPKEGPSILRIQQVVRGDSAAYFCASSPTDTNTEAFFGQGTRLTVV.

This chain links TRBV5-1 with TRBJ1-2, with TRBD1 matching over 9 bases. V dropped 4 bases and J dropped 6; count of bases not matched to a gene: 10. CDR3 size: 15 residues. Germline assignment: CDR1 SGHRS and CDR2 YFSETQ. The CDR3 sequence is CASSPLQGAIDGYTF. DNA for the CDR3: TGCGCCAGCAGCCCGCTACAGGGGGCAATTGATGGCTACACCTTC.

The rearrangement uses TRBV10-3 and TRBJ1-5, with 7 positions matching TRBD1. The CDR3 runs 13 residues. Per the germline V gene, CDR1 is ENHRY and CDR2 is SYGVKD. Trimming at V came to 10 bases and at J to 3 bases, leaving 6 bases not matched to a gene. The CDR3 reads CATKQGVNQPQHF. In DNA, the CDR3 is TGTGCCACCAAGCAGGGGGTCAATCAGCCCCAGCATTTT.

The chain is built from TRBV7-9 and TRBJ2-1; 8 bases are shared with TRBD2. V trimming: 6 bases; J trimming: 4 bases; junction bases outside the gene matches: 5. In germline, CDR1 is SEHNR, CDR2 FQNEAQ (reference sequence). CDR3 size: 14 residues. CDR3 protein: CASRPGGTYNEQFF. The CDR3 DNA reads as TGTGCCAGCAGACCGGGGGGGACATACAATGAGCAGTTCTTC. Combining the CDR3 with reference TRBV7-9 and TRBJ2-1 gives the whole variable domain DTGVSQNPRHKITKRGQNVTFRCDPISEHNRLYWYRQTLGQGPEFLTYFQNEAQLEKSRLLSDRFSAERPKGSFSTLEIQRTEQGDSAMYLCASRPGGTYNEQFFGPGTRLTVL.

This clone is medium-sized in the sample. CDR3 nucleotides: TGTGCCAGCTCACCGGAAGGGGCGGCAAACCCAACCGGGGAGCTGTTTTTT. It encodes CASSPEGAANPTGELFF. This chain joins TRBV18 and TRBJ2-2, with D tentatively TRBD1 (5 bases). CDR3 length: 17 amino acids. The V gene lost 3 bases and the J gene lost 5 bases, with 19 bases spanning the gap. Germline V CDR1 and CDR2: KGHSH, LQKENI.